This T cell receptor beta chain was profiled in a study of blood T cell repertoires in COVID-19 (dated by TCRdb to the early 2020s). A note on the overall study: The collaborator samples originated in the United States, Italy and Spain and spanned the acute and convalescent phases of COVID-19. The material from the prospective study consisted of cDNA or gDNA derived from T cells, B-cell-depleted T cells, or PBMCs. Subjects who had been exposed to COVID-19, were actively infected with it, or had recovered from it provided the deeply sampled blood TCRbeta repertoires that made up the dataset. The repertoires were released in a freely available public database meant as a resource for research on the immune response to SARS-CoV-2. Samples were obtained from the ongoing ImmuneRACE study (first 160 participants) and from roughly 1,300 subjects provided by 6 global collaborators. The sample metadata nearly always contained a de-identified subject ID, COVID-19 status, age in years and sex. Where available, HLA class I and class II types were obtained from metadata supplied by the sample provider rather than from assay-based typing. The research as a whole found: How much clinical and demographic metadata was included differed by source and by participant, and the metadata was provided uncurated.

The immunoSEQ Assay, a bias-controlled multiplex PCR, was used to amplify TCRbeta CDR3 regions from genomic DNA. The authors processed their data as follows. The number of nucleated cells in each sample was estimated from the amplification of reference gene primers within the assay. Sequence reads were collapsed and filtered to measure the absolute abundance of every unique TCRbeta CDR3 rearrangement. For each sample, productive Simpson clonality was calculated by taking the square root of Simpson's diversity index across productive rearrangements. Not all clones reach the TCRdb copy of this immuneACCESS table, which keeps in-frame sequences only. Checked studies attribute under half of the gap to unresolved V genes and leave the rest unexplained. The V and J calls and clone size were taken over from that table, and D and trimming were inferred from the DNA. Within this sample are approximately 350,000 clones, with about 86% of them counted one time only. The ten largest make up approximately 3% of the sample.

The CDR3, cysteine through phenylalanine, is 15 amino acids long. The CDR3 DNA has 45 bases and is translated from base 1. The germline V gene (reference sequence) gives CDR1 as LNHDA and CDR2 as SQIVND. V and J lose 3 bases and 2 bases, and a span of 10 bases separates them. On this clone itself: No cognate antigen has been identified for it. One base away there is no much larger clone; base qualities are not given.

The collaborating institutions used their own protocols to collect whole blood in K2EDTA tubes. For TCRbeta analysis, collaborators shipped samples as frozen whole blood, isolated PBMCs, or DNA extracted from either of those sample types. What was sequenced was peripheral blood. Recombination connected TRBV19 to TRBJ2-2; the D gene identity is not certain. The sequence was obtained from a man younger than 45 with active or convalescent COVID-19. The CDR3 protein sequence reads: CASSMQSRNTGELFF. Here is the DNA: TGTGCCAGTAGTATGCAGTCCCGAAACACCGGGGAGCTGTTTTTT.